The rows below give T cell receptor beta chains drawn from one sample of a study of cytomegalovirus exposure and HLA in healthy donors. The method was immunoSEQ multiplex PCR; TCRdb's version includes in-frame clones alone and lacks a portion of them. This table lists 75,000 to 100,000 clones. The sample was PBMCs. These receptors came from a woman aged 55-69 years in good health and CMV-seronegative. The CDR3 runs from the conserved cysteine through the conserved F or W. A D gene is named only where the DNA matches it firmly.

TRBV28,TRBJ2-3,TRBD1,TGTGCCAGCAGGTACTGGGGGACAGGACGTCTGAAAAATAGCACAGATACGCAGTATTTT,CASRYWGTGRLKNSTDTQYF
TRBV28,TRBJ2-7,TRBD1,TGTGCCAGCAGTTTCTACCCTCGGACAGGGAACTCCTACGAGCAGTACTTC,CASSFYPRTGNSYEQYF
TRBV28,TRBJ1-2,.,TGTGCCAGCACCGTTCGGGGGGACTATGGCTACACCTTC,CASTVRGDYGYTF
TRBV18,TRBJ2-7,TRBD1,TGTGCCAGCTCACCCGGCGGGACAGGAGTTTCCTACGAGCAGTACTTC,CASSPGGTGVSYEQYF
TRBV2,TRBJ2-1,TRBD1,TGTGCCAGCAGGGTCGCCGGGACAGGGGGCAGCGAGCAGTTCTTC,CASRVAGTGGSEQFF
TRBV6-1,TRBJ2-7,.,TGTGCCAGCAGTGATTCGAACTTAATCTACGAGCAGTACTTC,CASSDSNLIYEQYF
TRBV28,TRBJ2-3,TRBD2,TGTGCCAGCAGTGTGACTAGCGGGATGATTAATACGCAGTATTTT,CASSVTSGMINTQYF
TRBV27,TRBJ2-7,.,TGTGCCAGCAGTGGGCAGGAATCGTACGAGCAGTACTTC,CASSGQESYEQYF
TRBV5-4,TRBJ2-7,TRBD2,TGTGCCAGCAGCCAGGACCGGACTAGGGTCTACGAGCAGTACTTC,CASSQDRTRVYEQYF
TRBV5-4,TRBJ2-7,.,TGTGCCAGCAGCTTGGCCGGGACTGGAACCTACGAGCAGTACTTC,CASSLAGTGTYEQYF
TRBV28,TRBJ2-7,TRBD1,TGTGCCAGCAGCGGGGACAGGGCGGACTTC,CASSGDRADF
TRBV28,TRBJ2-7,.,TGTGCCAGCAAAAAGGACTTAGCATACGAGCAGTACTTC,CASKKDLAYEQYF
TRBV7-2,TRBJ2-7,.,TGTGCCAGCAGCTTAACAGGGAAGATCGACGAGCAGTACTTC,CASSLTGKIDEQYF
TRBV19,TRBJ2-1,.,TGTGCCAGTAGTCACCGGGACATGGCTTGGAATGAGCAGTTCTTC,CASSHRDMAWNEQFF
TRBV7-9,TRBJ2-3,.,TGTGCCAGCAGCACTAGCTCGGGAGATACGCAGTATTTT,CASSTSSGDTQYF
TRBV4-3,TRBJ1-2,.,TGCGCCAGCAGCCAAGACGGGGGGGAAATAGGCTATGGCTACACCTTC,CASSQDGGEIGYGYTF
TRBV5-4,TRBJ2-5,TRBD1,TGTGCCGGGACCCAGGGGGTTAGCAAGACCCAGTACTTC,CAGTQGVSKTQYF
TRBV19,TRBJ1-5,.,TGTGCCAGTAGTCCGCGGACAGTAGGTAGCAATCAGCCCCAGCATTTT,CASSPRTVGSNQPQHF
TRBV19,TRBJ1-5,TRBD1,TGTGCCAGTAGTCTGGATACAGGGGGGGGCCAGCCCCAGCATTTT,CASSLDTGGGQPQHF
TRBV4-3,TRBJ2-1,TRBD2,TGCGCCAGCAGCCGAACCGGGACTAGCCTTATGGAGCAGTTCTTC,CASSRTGTSLMEQFF
TRBV27,TRBJ2-3,TRBD2,TGTGCCAGCAGTCGAACGGTAGCGGGAGGGCCCTTGGATACGCAGTATTTT,CASSRTVAGGPLDTQYF
TRBV18,TRBJ1-5,.,TGTGCCAGCTCCGCAGGGGCTGATCAGCCCCAGCATTTT,CASSAGADQPQHF
TRBV10-3,TRBJ2-5,.,TGTGCCATCAGTGGGAGTGCAGGGGCAGGAGAGACCCAGTACTTC,CAISGSAGAGETQYF
TRBV30,TRBJ2-1,TRBD2,TGTGCCTGGAGTGGTCCGGGACTAGCGGGAGAGGAGCAGTTCTTC,CAWSGPGLAGEEQFF
TRBV5-5,TRBJ2-2,.,TGTGCCAGCAGCTTGAATTCGGGATTCTCAACTGACACCGGGGAGCTGTTTTTT,CASSLNSGFSTDTGELFF
TRBV7-9,TRBJ1-5,.,TGTGCCAGCAGCGCAAATATCGGGCAGGGAAGTCAGCCCCAGCATTTT,CASSANIGQGSQPQHF
TRBV11-2,TRBJ2-2,TRBD2,TGTGCCAGCAGCAACCGGGAGGGCGGGGAGCTGTTTTTT,CASSNREGGELFF
TRBV5-1,TRBJ1-6,TRBD1,TGCGCCAGCAGCTTGGCGACAGGGGTAAATTCACCCCTCCACTTT,CASSLATGVNSPLHF
TRBV28,TRBJ1-2,TRBD1,TGTGCCAGCAGGGGGACAGGGTCGGGAGGTGGCTACACCTTC,CASRGTGSGGGYTF